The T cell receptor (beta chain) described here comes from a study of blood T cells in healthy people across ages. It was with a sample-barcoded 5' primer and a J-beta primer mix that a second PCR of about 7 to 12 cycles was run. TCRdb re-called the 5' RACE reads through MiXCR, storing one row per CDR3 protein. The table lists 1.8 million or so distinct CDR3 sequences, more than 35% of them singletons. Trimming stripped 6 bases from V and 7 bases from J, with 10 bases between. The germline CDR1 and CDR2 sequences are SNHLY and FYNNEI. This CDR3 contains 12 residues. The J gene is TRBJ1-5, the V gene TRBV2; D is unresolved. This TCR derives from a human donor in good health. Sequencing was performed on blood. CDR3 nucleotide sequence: TGTGCCAGCAGGTTGATTGGGCAGCCCCAGCATTTT. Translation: CASRLIGQPQHF.